This is a list of T cell receptor beta chains from one sample in a study of T-cell memory formation after mild COVID-19. TCRdb used MiXCR to reprocess the 5' RACE reads, holding one entry per CDR3 protein. The sample has fewer than 500,000 distinct CDR3 sequences; more than 20% are singletons. Sequencing input: PBMCs or a T cell subset sorted from them (not recorded which). The receptor source for this set is an adult woman who had mild COVID-19 (a few samples of this study predate the infection). Cell type and time point are not known. Both conserved end residues are part of each CDR3. The D gene is left open where the match is weak. Clone size, where shown, is once, few, many, or a class for clones that have expanded.

v_call	d_call	clone_size	j_call	cdr3_nt	cdr3_aa
TRBV3-1	TRBD1	NA	TRBJ1-1	TGTGCCAGCAGCCCGACAGGGAGAACTGAAGCTTTCTTT	CASSPTGRTEAFF
TRBV12-3/TRBV12-4	TRBD1	few	TRBJ2-5	TGTGCCAGCCTGGCGACAGGGGGGCTGGAGACCCAGTACTTC	CASLATGGLETQYF
TRBV5-4	TRBD1	NA	TRBJ2-5	TGTGCCAGCAGTCGCGGACAGGGGCTGGGGGAGACCCAGTACTTC	CASSRGQGLGETQYF
TRBV27	NA	few	TRBJ2-7	TGTGCCAGCGGCCCGACAGGTAGTATCGAGCAGTACTTC	CASGPTGSIEQYF
TRBV20-1	TRBD2	few	TRBJ2-1	TGCAGTGCCGGGGGGAGTGAGCAGTTCTTC	CSAGGSEQFF
TRBV27	TRBD2	many	TRBJ2-5	TGTGCCAGCACATCCTCGGGGGGGCCTTTGGAGACCCAGTACTTC	CASTSSGGPLETQYF
TRBV7-6	NA	many	TRBJ2-5	TGTGCCAGCAGCACACTGGACGAGACCCAGTACTTC	CASSTLDETQYF
TRBV4-3	TRBD1	few	TRBJ2-1	TGCGCCAGCAGCCAAGATAGAGGGCAGGGGGTCTACAATGAGCAGTTCTTC	CASSQDRGQGVYNEQFF
TRBV7-9	TRBD2	NA	TRBJ2-7	TGTGCCAGCAGCTTAGGACTAGCGGGCCGATCCGACCGCTACGAGCAGTACTTC	CASSLGLAGRSDRYEQYF
TRBV7-2	NA	NA	TRBJ1-1	TGTGCCAGCAGCCCAAACCGTGACAGGGAAGCTTTCTTT	CASSPNRDREAFF
TRBV11-3	NA	few	TRBJ1-1	TGTGCCAGCACCATCGGGGCGGTAATAAACACTGAAGCTTTCTTT	CASTIGAVINTEAFF
TRBV20-1	NA	NA	TRBJ1-6	TGCAGTGCCTCACGGGGGGTGGGTAATTCACCCCTCCACTTT	CSASRGVGNSPLHF
TRBV29-1	TRBD2	NA	TRBJ2-1	TGCAGCGTCTGTCCAGCGGGAGGGCCCTACAATGAGCAGTTCTTC	CSVCPAGGPYNEQFF
TRBV30	TRBD2	few	TRBJ2-7	TGTGCCTGGAGCGTTAGCGGGGGCTACGAGCAGTACTTC	CAWSVSGGYEQYF
TRBV10-3	TRBD2	few	TRBJ2-1	TGTGCCATCAGGAGCGGACTAGCGGGAAACTCCTACAATGAGCAGTTCTTC	CAIRSGLAGNSYNEQFF
TRBV20-1	NA	NA	TRBJ2-5	TGCAGTGCTAGAGATCCGGGGGATACCCAAGAGACCCAGTACTTC	CSARDPGDTQETQYF